The T cell receptor (beta chain) under discussion was sequenced for a study of beta chain features in type 1 diabetes. As every portion of the isolated RNA was reverse transcribed, the sequencing read expressed TCRB transcripts. Assay used: immunoSEQ multiplex PCR; TCRdb lists only in-frame clones, some missing. The sample records 150,000 to 200,000 clones, 7% to 9% being singletons. V lost 6 bases and J 1 base, leaving 11 bases between the germline ends. The CDR3 extends over 14 amino acids. Per germline, CDR1 MDHEN and CDR2 SYDVKM. On this clone: Its antigen is undetermined.

Study-level results: Any role of HLA type in TCRB rearrangement remained unresolved here. Cells expressing TCR highly could be over-represented by cDNA sequencing. All four CD4+ subsets of Type 1 diabetes patients contained TCRB CDR3s that were moderately but significantly shorter.

The sequenced material came from central memory CD4+ T cells from blood. The V and J genes are TRBV28 and TRBJ2-3, with D unresolved. This receptor was identified in a man aged 18 to 30 with type 1 diabetes. For the CDR3, the DNA is TGTGCCAGCAGCCAAGCGCCCCGCACAGATACGCAGTATTTT. Translation gives CASSQAPRTDTQYF.